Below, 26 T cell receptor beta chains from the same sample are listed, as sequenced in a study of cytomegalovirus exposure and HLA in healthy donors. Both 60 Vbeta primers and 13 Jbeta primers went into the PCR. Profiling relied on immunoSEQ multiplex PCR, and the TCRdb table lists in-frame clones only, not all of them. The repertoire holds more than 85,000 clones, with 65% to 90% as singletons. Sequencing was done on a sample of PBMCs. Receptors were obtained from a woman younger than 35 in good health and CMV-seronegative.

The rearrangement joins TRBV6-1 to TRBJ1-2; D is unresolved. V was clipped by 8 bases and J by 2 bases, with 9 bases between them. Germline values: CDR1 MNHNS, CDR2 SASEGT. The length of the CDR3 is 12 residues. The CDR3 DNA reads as TGTGCCAGCGAGGGCACAAACTATGGCTACACCTTC. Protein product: CASEGTNYGYTF.

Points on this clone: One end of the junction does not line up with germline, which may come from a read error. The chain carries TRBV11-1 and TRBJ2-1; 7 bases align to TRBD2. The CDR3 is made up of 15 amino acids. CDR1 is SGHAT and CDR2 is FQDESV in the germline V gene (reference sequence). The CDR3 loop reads CSSRGGVSLSNEQFF. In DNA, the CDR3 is TGCTCTAGTCGTGGGGGGGTAAGTCTTTCCAATGAGCAGTTCTTC.

CDR3 residues: CASSDGQGSYEQYF. DNA of the CDR3: TGTGCCAGCAGCGACGGACAGGGTAGCTACGAGCAGTACTTC. V and J are TRBV9 and TRBJ2-7; 8 bases are shared with TRBD1. V was pared by 3 bases and J by 3 bases, with 5 bases of the junction left unmatched. CDR3 length: 14 amino acids. From germline, CDR1 is SGDLS and CDR2 YYNGEE.

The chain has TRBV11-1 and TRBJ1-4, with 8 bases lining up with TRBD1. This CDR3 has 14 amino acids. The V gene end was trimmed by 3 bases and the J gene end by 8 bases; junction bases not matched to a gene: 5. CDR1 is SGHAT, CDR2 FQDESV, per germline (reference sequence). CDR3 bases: TGTGCCAGCAGCTTCGGACAGGGTGAAGAAAAACTGTTTTTT. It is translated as CASSFGQGEEKLFF. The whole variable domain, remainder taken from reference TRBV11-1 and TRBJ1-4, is EAEVAQSPRYKITEKSQAVAFWCDPISGHATLYWYRQILGQGPELLVQFQDESVVDDSQLPKDRFSAERLKGVDSTLKIQPAELGDSAMYLCASSFGQGEEKLFFGSGTQLSVL.

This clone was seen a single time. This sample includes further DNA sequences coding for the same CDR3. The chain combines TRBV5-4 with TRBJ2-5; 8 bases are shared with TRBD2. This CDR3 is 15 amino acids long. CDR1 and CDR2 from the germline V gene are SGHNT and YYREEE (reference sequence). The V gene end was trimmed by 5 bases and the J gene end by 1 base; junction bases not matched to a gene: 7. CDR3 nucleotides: TGTGCCAGCAGTCTGGCGGGGGGAACCCAAGAGACCCAGTACTTC. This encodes CASSLAGGTQETQYF.

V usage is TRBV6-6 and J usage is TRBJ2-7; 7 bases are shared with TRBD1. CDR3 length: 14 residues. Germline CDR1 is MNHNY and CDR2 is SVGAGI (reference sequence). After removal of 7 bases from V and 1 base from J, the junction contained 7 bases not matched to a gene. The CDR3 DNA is TGTGCCAGCAATAAACAGGGGCCTTCCTACGAGCAGTACTTC. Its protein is CASNKQGPSYEQYF.

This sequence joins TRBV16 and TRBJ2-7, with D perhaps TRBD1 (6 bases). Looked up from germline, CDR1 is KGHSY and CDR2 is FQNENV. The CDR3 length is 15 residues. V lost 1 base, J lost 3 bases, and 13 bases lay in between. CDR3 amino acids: CASSQFGTSYYEQYF. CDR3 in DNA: TGTGCCAGCAGCCAATTCGGGACAAGCTACTACGAGCAGTACTTC. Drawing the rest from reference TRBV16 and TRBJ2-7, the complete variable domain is GEEVAQTPKHLVRGEGQKAKLYCAPIKGHSYVFWYQQVLKNEFKFLISFQNENVFDETGMPKERFSAKCLPNSPCSLEIQATKLEDSAVYFCASSQFGTSYYEQYFGPGTRLTVT.

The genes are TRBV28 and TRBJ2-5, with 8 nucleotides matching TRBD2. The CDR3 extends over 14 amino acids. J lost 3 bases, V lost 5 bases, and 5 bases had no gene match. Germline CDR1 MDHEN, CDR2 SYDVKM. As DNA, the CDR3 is TGTGCCAGCAGTATACTAGCGGATGAAGAGACCCAGTACTTC. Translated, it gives CASSILADEETQYF.

The CDR3 nucleotides are TGTGCCAGCAGCCCCAGGGGCGGGACTAGCGGCACAGATACGCAGTATTTT. Translating it yields CASSPRGGTSGTDTQYF. The chain combines TRBV7-9 with TRBJ2-3, with 10 nucleotides matching TRBD2. Trimming took 5 bases from V and 1 from J; bases not matched to a gene: 9. The CDR3 sequence is 17 residues long. Germline CDR1 and CDR2: SEHNR and FQNEAQ (reference sequence).

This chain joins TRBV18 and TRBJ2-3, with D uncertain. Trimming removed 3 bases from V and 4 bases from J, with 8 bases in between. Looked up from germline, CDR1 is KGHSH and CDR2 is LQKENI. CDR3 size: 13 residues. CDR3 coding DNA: TGTGCCAGCTCACCCACTCGCGCAGATACGCAGTATTTT. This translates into CASSPTRADTQYF.

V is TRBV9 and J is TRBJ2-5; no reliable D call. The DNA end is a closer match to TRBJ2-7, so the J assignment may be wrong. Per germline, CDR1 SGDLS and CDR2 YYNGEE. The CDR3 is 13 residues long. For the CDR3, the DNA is TGTGCCAGCAGCGTAGCCCCTTACTACGAGCAGTACTTC. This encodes CASSVAPYYEQYF.

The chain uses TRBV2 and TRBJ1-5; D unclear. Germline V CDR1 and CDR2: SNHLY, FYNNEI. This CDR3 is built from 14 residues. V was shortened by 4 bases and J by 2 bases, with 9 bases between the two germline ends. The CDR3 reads CASSVREGNQPQHF. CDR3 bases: TGTGCCAGCAGTGTCCGGGAGGGCAATCAGCCCCAGCATTTT.

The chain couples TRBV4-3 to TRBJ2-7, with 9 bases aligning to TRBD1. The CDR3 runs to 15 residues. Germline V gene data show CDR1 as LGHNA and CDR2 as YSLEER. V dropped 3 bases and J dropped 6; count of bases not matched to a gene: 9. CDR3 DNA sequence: TGCGCCAGCAGCCAGTTCCGGGACAGGGTCACCGAGCAGTACTTC. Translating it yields CASSQFRDRVTEQYF.

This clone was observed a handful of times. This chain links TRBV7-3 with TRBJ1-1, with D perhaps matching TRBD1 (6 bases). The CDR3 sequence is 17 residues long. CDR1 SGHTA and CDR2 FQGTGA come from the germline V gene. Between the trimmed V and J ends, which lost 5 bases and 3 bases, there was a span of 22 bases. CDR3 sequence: CASSRRTDSSTDTEAFF. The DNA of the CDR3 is TGTGCCAGCAGCCGCAGAACGGACAGTAGTACGGACACTGAAGCTTTCTTT.

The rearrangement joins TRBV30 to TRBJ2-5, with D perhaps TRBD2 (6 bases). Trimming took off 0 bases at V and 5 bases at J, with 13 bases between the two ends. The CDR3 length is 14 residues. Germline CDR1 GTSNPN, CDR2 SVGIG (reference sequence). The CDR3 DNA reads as TGTGCCTGGAGTGTAGGGGCAGGGAGGGAGACCCAGTACTTC. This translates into CAWSVGAGRETQYF.

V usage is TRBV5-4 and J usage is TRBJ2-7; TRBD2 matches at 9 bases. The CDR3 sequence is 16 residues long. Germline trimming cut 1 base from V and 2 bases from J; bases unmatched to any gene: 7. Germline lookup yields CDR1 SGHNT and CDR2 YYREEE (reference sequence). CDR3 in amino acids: CASSLPKRGATYEQYF. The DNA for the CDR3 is TGTGCCAGCAGCTTGCCCAAGCGGGGGGCTACCTACGAGCAGTACTTC.

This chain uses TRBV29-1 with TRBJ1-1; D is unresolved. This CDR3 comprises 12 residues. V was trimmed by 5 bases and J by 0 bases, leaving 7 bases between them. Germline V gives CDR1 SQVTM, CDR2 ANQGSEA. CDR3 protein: CSVQDLNTEAFF. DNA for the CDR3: TGCAGCGTTCAGGATTTGAACACTGAAGCTTTCTTT.

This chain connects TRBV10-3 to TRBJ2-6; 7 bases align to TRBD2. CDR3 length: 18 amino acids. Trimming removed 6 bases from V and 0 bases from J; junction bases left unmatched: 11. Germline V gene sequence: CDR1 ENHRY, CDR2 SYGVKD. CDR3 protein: CAISGGGGRYSGANVLTF. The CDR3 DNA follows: TGTGCCATCAGCGGCGGCGGGGGTCGGTACTCTGGGGCCAACGTCCTGACTTTC.

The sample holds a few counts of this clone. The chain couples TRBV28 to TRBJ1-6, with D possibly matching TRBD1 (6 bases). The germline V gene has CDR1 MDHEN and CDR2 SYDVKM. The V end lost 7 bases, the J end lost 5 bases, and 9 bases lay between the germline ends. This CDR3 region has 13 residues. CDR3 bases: TGTGCCAGCAAGGACAGCAATAATTCACCCCTCCACTTT. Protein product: CASKDSNNSPLHF.

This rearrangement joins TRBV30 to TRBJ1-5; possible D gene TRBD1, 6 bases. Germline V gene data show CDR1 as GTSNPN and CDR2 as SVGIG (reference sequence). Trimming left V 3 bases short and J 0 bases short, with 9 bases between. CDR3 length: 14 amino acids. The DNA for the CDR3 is TGTGCCTGGAGCCCAGGGGTTAGCAATCAGCCCCAGCATTTT. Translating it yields CAWSPGVSNQPQHF.

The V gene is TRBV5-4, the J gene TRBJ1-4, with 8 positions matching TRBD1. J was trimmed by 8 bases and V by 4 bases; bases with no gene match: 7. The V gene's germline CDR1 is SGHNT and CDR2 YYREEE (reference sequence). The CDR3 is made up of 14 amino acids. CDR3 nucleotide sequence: TGTGCCAGCAGCCCCGACAGGGGTTACGAAAAACTGTTTTTT. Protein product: CASSPDRGYEKLFF. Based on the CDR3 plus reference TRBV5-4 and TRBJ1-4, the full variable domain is ETGVTQSPTHLIKTRGQQVTLRCSSQSGHNTVSWYQQALGQGPQFIFQYYREEENGRGNFPPRFSGLQFPNYSSELNVNALELDDSALYLCASSPDRGYEKLFFGSGTQLSVL.

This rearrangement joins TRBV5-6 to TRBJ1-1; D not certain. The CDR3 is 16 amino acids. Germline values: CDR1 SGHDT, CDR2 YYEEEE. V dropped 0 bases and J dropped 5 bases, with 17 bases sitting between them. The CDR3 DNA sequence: TGTGCCAGCAGCTTGGCTCGGGAAGTGAGAGGAACTGAAGCTTTCTTT. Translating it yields CASSLAREVRGTEAFF.

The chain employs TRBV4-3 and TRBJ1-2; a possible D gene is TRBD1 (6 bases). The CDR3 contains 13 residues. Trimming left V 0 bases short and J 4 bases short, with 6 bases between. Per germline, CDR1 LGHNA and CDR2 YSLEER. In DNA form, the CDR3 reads TGCGCCAGCAGCCAAGAAGGGGGCTATGGCTACACCTTC. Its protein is CASSQEGGYGYTF.

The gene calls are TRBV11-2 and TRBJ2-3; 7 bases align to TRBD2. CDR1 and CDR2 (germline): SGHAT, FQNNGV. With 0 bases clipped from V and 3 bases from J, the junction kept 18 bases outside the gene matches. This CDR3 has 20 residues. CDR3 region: CASSLDKPAGPIRGTDTQYF. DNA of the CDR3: TGTGCCAGCAGCTTAGATAAGCCAGCGGGGCCGATACGTGGAACAGATACGCAGTATTTT.

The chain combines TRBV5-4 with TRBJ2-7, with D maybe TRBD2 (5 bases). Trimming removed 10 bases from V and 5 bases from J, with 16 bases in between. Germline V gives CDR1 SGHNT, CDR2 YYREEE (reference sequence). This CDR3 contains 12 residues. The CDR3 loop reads CASEGLGNEQYF. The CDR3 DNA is TGTGCCTCAGAAGGACTGGGCAACGAGCAGTACTTC.

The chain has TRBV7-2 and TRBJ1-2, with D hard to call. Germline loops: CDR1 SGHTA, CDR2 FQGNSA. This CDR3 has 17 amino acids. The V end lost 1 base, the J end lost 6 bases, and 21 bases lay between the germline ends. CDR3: CASSLVGREGGFDGYTF. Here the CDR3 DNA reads TGTGCCAGCAGCTTAGTTGGTAGGGAGGGTGGCTTCGATGGCTACACCTTC.